These 27 T cell receptor beta chains originate from one sample sequenced in a study of cytomegalovirus exposure and HLA in healthy donors. This PCR relied on a set of 60 Vbeta primers and 13 Jbeta primers. The table came from immunoSEQ multiplex PCR; TCRdb's copy has only in-frame clones and leaves some out. The profile shows fewer than 150,000 clones, around 78% of them singletons. Material: PBMCs. These TCRs come from a male donor in good health and CMV-seronegative.

This sequence joins TRBV9 and TRBJ2-3, with 7 bases lining up with TRBD2. The CDR3 runs 15 residues. Germline lookup yields CDR1 SGDLS and CDR2 YYNGEE. V trimming: 3 bases; J trimming: 3 bases; junction bases outside the gene matches: 7. The CDR3 coding sequence is TGTGCCAGCAGCGGGACTAGGGAGTCTACAGATACGCAGTATTTT. It codes for CASSGTRESTDTQYF.

The J gene is TRBJ2-7, the V gene TRBV2; the match to TRBD2 covers 8 bases. The CDR3 length is 14 residues. With 10 bases clipped from V and 6 bases from J, the junction kept 14 bases outside the gene matches. Germline CDR1 and CDR2: SNHLY and FYNNEI. CDR3 sequence reads: CATGTGTRAGEQYF. CDR3 nucleotides: TGTGCCACCGGAACCGGGACTAGGGCTGGCGAGCAGTACTTC.

The chain combines TRBV9 with TRBJ2-7, with 16 bases that match TRBD2. CDR1 and CDR2 from the germline V gene are SGDLS and YYNGEE. Losses at the gene ends were 3 bases for V and 5 bases for J; bases not matched to a gene: 14. CDR3 length: 19 amino acids. As DNA, the CDR3 is TGTGCCAGCAGCGCACCCAGGGGACTAGCGGGAGGGCCGGGAGACGAGCAGTACTTC. Translated, it gives CASSAPRGLAGGPGDEQYF.

The CDR3 bases are TGTGCCAGCAGCTTAGTGGTTGACAGCTATCAGCCCCAGCATTTT. Amino acids: CASSLVVDSYQPQHF. The V and J genes are TRBV7-8 and TRBJ1-5; tentative D call: TRBD1 (5 bases). Germline-derived CDR1 and CDR2 are SGHVS and FQNEAQ. V dropped 1 base and J dropped 5 bases, with 12 bases sitting between them. This CDR3 has 15 residues. The full variable domain, its missing parts supplied by reference TRBV7-8 and TRBJ1-5, is GAGVSQSPRYKVAKRGQDVALRCDPISGHVSLFWYQQALGQGPEFLTYFQNEAQLDKSGLPSDRFFAERPEGSVSTLKIQRTQQEDSAVYLCASSLVVDSYQPQHFGDGTRLSIL.

The chain employs TRBV7-9 and TRBJ2-1, with TRBD2 identical over 7 bases. The CDR3 has 14 residues. In germline, CDR1 is SEHNR, CDR2 FQNEAQ (reference sequence). V lost 5 bases and J lost 4; bases outside the gene matches: 5. The chain's CDR3 is CASSTGTTYNEQFF. DNA of the CDR3: TGTGCCAGCAGCACCGGGACTACATACAATGAGCAGTTCTTC.

In its sample, this clone was seen a few times. The chain couples TRBV7-9 to TRBJ1-4; D is perhaps TRBD1 (6 bases). The CDR3 spans 13 residues. Trimming removed 1 base at V and 10 bases at J, with 10 bases between. Germline V gene sequence: CDR1 SEHNR, CDR2 FQNEAQ (reference sequence). The CDR3 DNA sequence: TGTGCCAGCAGCTTAGGGGACATTGGAAAACTGTTTTTT. The encoded protein is CASSLGDIGKLFF. Full variable domain (missing parts from reference TRBV7-9 and TRBJ1-4): DTGVSQNPRHKITKRGQNVTFRCDPISEHNRLYWYRQTLGQGPEFLTYFQNEAQLEKSRLLSDRFSAERPKGSFSTLEIQRTEQGDSAMYLCASSLGDIGKLFFGSGTQLSVL.

The chain combines TRBV9 with TRBJ2-5; TRBD1 matches 7 bases. CDR3 length: 14 amino acids. From germline, CDR1 is SGDLS and CDR2 YYNGEE. V was pared by 3 bases and J by 1 base, with 3 bases of the junction left unmatched. In DNA form, the CDR3 reads TGTGCCAGCAGCGCACAGGGGCCCCAAGAGACCCAGTACTTC. This gives the protein CASSAQGPQETQYF.

The gene calls are TRBV6-1 and TRBJ2-7; TRBD1 matches 7 bases. J was trimmed by 2 bases and V by 3 bases; bases with no gene match: 10. The CDR3 extends over 16 amino acids. Germline V gene lookup returns CDR1 MNHNS and CDR2 SASEGT. Here the CDR3 reads CASSEGNWGQTYEQYF. DNA for the CDR3: TGTGCCAGCAGTGAGGGTAACTGGGGACAGACCTACGAGCAGTACTTC.

This chain links TRBV6-4 with TRBJ1-4, with 11 positions matching TRBD1. V dropped 5 bases and J dropped 7; count of bases not matched to a gene: 3. Germline V gene sequence: CDR1 MRHNA, CDR2 SNTAGT. This CDR3 region has 14 residues. DNA of the CDR3: TGTGCCAGCAGTTCCGGGACAGGGGGTGAAAAACTGTTTTTT. It encodes CASSSGTGGEKLFF.

This chain connects TRBV6-5 to TRBJ1-1; D call uncertain. The CDR3 consists of 14 residues. The V end was cut by 5 bases, the J end by 1 base, with 11 bases between. Germline loops: CDR1 MNHEY, CDR2 SVGAGI. In nucleotides, the CDR3 is TGTGCCAGCAGTCCCTCTTCAGGGAACACTGAAGCTTTCTTT. This gives the protein CASSPSSGNTEAFF.

The rearrangement uses TRBV19 and TRBJ2-1, with D perhaps TRBD1 (5 bases). The CDR3 spans 17 residues. With 5 bases removed from V and 0 bases from J, the gap between germline ends came to 17 bases. CDR1 is LNHDA and CDR2 is SQIVND in the germline V gene (reference sequence). The CDR3 DNA reads as TGTGCCAGTAGTCCCCGACAGTACCCTAGCTCCTACAATGAGCAGTTCTTC. As protein: CASSPRQYPSSYNEQFF.

V is TRBV6-5 and J is TRBJ2-5; D ambiguous. This CDR3 has 11 amino acids. Between the trimmed V and J ends, which lost 2 bases and 12 bases, there was a span of 10 bases. The germline V gene has CDR1 MNHEY and CDR2 SVGAGI. The CDR3 DNA reads as TGTGCCAGCAGTTACGGCCCGCAGGAGTACTTC. Translated, it gives CASSYGPQEYF.

The chain joins TRBV6-1 to TRBJ1-6; maybe TRBD1 (5 bases). The V gene's germline CDR1 is MNHNS and CDR2 SASEGT. This CDR3 comprises 12 residues. V was shortened by 7 bases and J by 9 bases, with 10 bases between the two germline ends. Here the CDR3 reads CASTRGVSPLHF. For the CDR3, the DNA is TGTGCCAGCACCCGGGGGGTTTCACCCCTCCACTTT.

The chain links TRBV4-1 to TRBJ1-2, with 8 bases identical to TRBD1. The trim removed 4 bases at V and 4 bases at J, leaving 8 bases unmatched. The CDR3 has 15 residues. Germline CDR1 MGHRA, CDR2 YSYEKL. The CDR3 protein is CASSPTGDLTYGYTF. DNA of the CDR3: TGCGCCAGCAGCCCGACAGGGGATTTGACCTATGGCTACACCTTC.

The rearrangement joins TRBV7-6 to TRBJ2-7; TRBD2 matches 10 bases. This CDR3 is 15 amino acids long. V was pared by 6 bases and J by 1 base, with 6 bases of the junction left unmatched. Germline V gene lookup returns CDR1 SGHVS and CDR2 FNYEAQ. CDR3 nucleotides: TGTGCCAGCAGTTCCCAAGCGGGGGGGTCCTACGAGCAGTACTTC. Amino acid sequence: CASSSQAGGSYEQYF.

The rearrangement joins TRBV29-1 to TRBJ1-1; D may be TRBD1 (6 bases). The CDR3 length is 14 residues. In germline, CDR1 is SQVTM, CDR2 ANQGSEA. CDR3 in amino acids: CSIQGRPAGDEAFF. The CDR3, as DNA: TGCAGTATACAGGGTCGGCCGGCCGGTGATGAAGCTTTCTTT.

The chain joins TRBV19 to TRBJ1-1, with 10 bases lining up with TRBD1. The germline V gene encodes CDR1 LNHDA and CDR2 SQIVND (reference sequence). This CDR3 has 14 amino acids. With 5 bases clipped from V and 8 bases from J, the junction kept 8 bases outside the gene matches. The DNA of the CDR3 is TGTGCCAGTAGTTCATCCGGGACAGGGGAAGAAGCTTTCTTT. As protein: CASSSSGTGEEAFF.

This clone came up a few times. The chain joins TRBV4-2 to TRBJ2-3; 8 nucleotides line up with TRBD2. The CDR3 spans 20 residues. Germline V gives CDR1 LGHNA, CDR2 YNFKEQ. J was trimmed by 2 bases and V by 0 bases; bases with no gene match: 16. The CDR3 loop is CASSQDLASRGVFATDTQYF. The CDR3 coding sequence is TGTGCCAGCAGCCAAGATCTTGCCTCGCGGGGGGTTTTTGCCACAGATACGCAGTATTTT.

The chain employs TRBV27 and TRBJ1-1, with 9 positions matching TRBD1. Germline CDR1 and CDR2: MNHEY and SMNVEV (reference sequence). This CDR3 contains 14 residues. V lost 5 bases and J lost 4; bases outside the gene matches: 5. CDR3 residues: CASSQDRGSTEAFF. In DNA, the CDR3 is TGTGCCAGCAGTCAAGACAGGGGGAGCACTGAAGCTTTCTTT.

The rearrangement links TRBV4-1 to TRBJ2-7; D unclear. The germline CDR1 and CDR2 sequences are MGHRA and YSYEKL. Between the trimmed V and J ends, which lost 1 base and 0 bases, there was a span of 13 bases. The CDR3 sequence is 16 residues long. CDR3: CASSQARGQYSYEQYF. The CDR3 DNA reads as TGCGCCAGCAGCCAAGCCCGAGGTCAGTACTCCTACGAGCAGTACTTC.

The chain recombines TRBV5-1 with TRBJ1-1; D possibly corresponds to TRBD1 (6 bases). Germline CDR1 reads SGHRS; CDR2 reads YFSETQ. The CDR3 spans 15 residues. V was trimmed by 9 bases and J by 2 bases, leaving 20 bases between them. The CDR3 bases are TGCGCCACCAAAACAGGGAATTGGGAAAACACTGAAGCTTTCTTT. Its translation is CATKTGNWENTEAFF.

The chain employs TRBV18 and TRBJ1-6, with unresolved D. The germline V gene has CDR1 KGHSH and CDR2 LQKENI. The CDR3 is 14 residues long. Trimming took 2 bases from V and 10 from J, leaving 12 bases between them. CDR3 region: CASSPFAVESPLHF. DNA of the CDR3: TGTGCCAGCTCACCATTTGCGGTTGAGTCACCCCTCCACTTT.

This sequence joins TRBV6-1 and TRBJ2-5; D is possibly TRBD2 (6 bases). Trimming cost V 3 bases and J 1 base, with 21 bases left between them. The CDR3 sequence is 18 residues long. The germline CDR1 and CDR2 sequences are MNHNS and SASEGT. CDR3 sequence reads: CASSDVFFGGSSQETQYF. As DNA, the CDR3 is TGTGCCAGCAGTGATGTTTTTTTTGGGGGGAGTTCCCAAGAGACCCAGTACTTC.

V usage is TRBV19 and J usage is TRBJ1-2; D ambiguous. From germline, CDR1 is LNHDA and CDR2 SQIVND (reference sequence). V was clipped by 6 bases and J by 4 bases, with 6 bases between them. The CDR3 loop spans 11 amino acids. As DNA, the CDR3 is TGTGCCAGTAGGGCCACCTATGGCTACACCTTC. Translation gives CASRATYGYTF.

The chain uses TRBV7-8 and TRBJ2-7, with 8 bases identical to TRBD1. Germline V gives CDR1 SGHVS, CDR2 FQNEAQ. CDR3 size: 17 residues. Trimming removed 1 base from V and 3 bases from J; junction bases left unmatched: 11. The CDR3 nucleotides are TGTGCCAGCAGCTTAGGTGTTTTGCGGACAGGGAACTACGAGCAGTACTTC. It encodes CASSLGVLRTGNYEQYF.

This chain joins TRBV7-9 and TRBJ2-7, with D maybe TRBD1 (5 bases). CDR1 is SEHNR, CDR2 FQNEAQ, per germline (reference sequence). V was clipped by 2 bases and J by 3 bases, with 17 bases between them. CDR3 size: 16 residues. The CDR3 DNA reads as TGTGCCAGCAGCTTATGGCAGGGTGTGTACCGCTACGAGCAGTACTTC. It codes for CASSLWQGVYRYEQYF.

This clone was found a few times. CDR3 loop: CASSEGQGTRGYTF. For the CDR3, the DNA is TGCGCCAGCAGTGAGGGTCAGGGGACCCGTGGCTACACCTTC. The gene calls are TRBV10-2 and TRBJ1-2; maybe TRBD1 (6 bases). Germline V gene sequence: CDR1 WSHSY, CDR2 SAAADI. The CDR3 consists of 14 residues. V gave up 2 bases and J gave up 7 bases, with 14 bases separating them.